This T cell receptor (beta chain) is from a study of cytomegalovirus exposure and HLA in healthy donors. Amplification used 60 Vbeta primers and 13 Jbeta primers. The method was immunoSEQ multiplex PCR; TCRdb's version includes in-frame clones alone and lacks a portion of them. Of approximately 130,000 clones detected, over 65% appear once; the ten largest clones hold around 1.2%. Germline V lookup: CDR1 LNHDA, CDR2 SQIVND (reference sequence). J was trimmed by 6 bases and V by 1 base; bases with no gene match: 9. The CDR3 runs 17 residues. The chain joins TRBV19 to TRBJ2-2; 9 bases agree with TRBD1. The specimen sequenced was PBMCs. The sequence came from a man over 45 in good health and CMV-seronegative. The CDR3 nucleotides read TGTGCCAGTAGTATAGCTACGGGACAGGGACTCCCCGGGGAGCTGTTTTTT. It encodes CASSIATGQGLPGELFF. The full variable domain, rest sourced from reference TRBV19 and TRBJ2-2, is DGGITQSPKYLFRKEGQNVTLSCEQNLNHDAMYWYRQDPGQGLRLIYYSQIVNDFQKGDIAEGYSVSREKKESFPLTVTSAQKNPTAFYLCASSIATGQGLPGELFFGEGSRLTVL.